Below, 6 T cell receptor beta chains from the same sample are listed, as sequenced in a study of long-term antiretroviral therapy in people with HIV. Version v3.0 of the immunoSEQ assay ran at survey level. Measured with immunoSEQ multiplex PCR; TCRdb has only the in-frame clones, and not every one. The sample holds tens of thousands of clones, 91% seen once. The material was unsorted PBMCs, obtained 3.1 years after starting antiretroviral therapy. The receptors shown here come from a young man with HIV.

The rearrangement joins TRBV6-6 to TRBJ2-3; D possibly uses TRBD1 or TRBD2 (5 bases each). Trimming removed 5 bases at V and 6 bases at J, with 12 bases between. The V gene's germline CDR1 is MNHNY and CDR2 SVGAGI (reference sequence). The length of the CDR3 is 13 residues. CDR3: CASSRDHVDTQYF. In DNA, the CDR3 is TGTGCCAGCAGTAGGGACCACGTGGATACGCAGTATTTT.

V is TRBV21-1 and J is TRBJ1-3. TRBV21-1 is a known pseudogene. There are 14 residues in the CDR3. CDR3 nucleotides: TGTGCCAGCAGCACAAGGGTCACTGGAAACACCATATATTTT. Amino acids: CASSTRVTGNTIYF.

The V and J genes are TRBV11-2 and TRBJ2-5, with D possibly matching TRBD2 (5 bases). The CDR3 is made up of 15 amino acids. Trimming took off 4 bases at V and 5 bases at J, with 17 bases between the two ends. CDR1 SGHAT and CDR2 FQNNGV come from the germline V gene. The CDR3 reads CASSSPRWVAETQYF. The CDR3 coding sequence is TGTGCCAGCAGCTCCCCGCGGTGGGTAGCGGAGACCCAGTACTTC.

The CDR3 coding sequence is TGTGCCAGCAGTGAATGGGGAGGAAATCAGCCCCAGCATTTT. Translating gives CASSEWGGNQPQHF. The chain uses TRBV2 and TRBJ1-5; D is ambiguous. CDR1 and CDR2 from the germline V gene are SNHLY and FYNNEI. The CDR3 extends over 14 amino acids. Trimming pared 2 bases from V and 4 bases from J, leaving 9 bases between.

The rearrangement joins TRBV27 to TRBJ2-5; TRBD1 is a possible D gene (7 bases). Deletions cut 7 bases from V and 2 bases from J, with 17 bases between. The V gene's germline CDR1 is MNHEY and CDR2 SMNVEV (reference sequence). CDR3 length equals 15 residues. The CDR3 reads CASKYRGGRQETQYF. The DNA of the CDR3 is TGTGCCAGCAAATACAGGGGAGGTCGGCAAGAGACCCAGTACTTC.

The CDR3 is CASRALSGGSNTGELFF. The CDR3 coding sequence is TGTGCCAGCAGAGCCCTTAGCGGGGGGTCGAACACCGGGGAGCTGTTTTTT. The chain links TRBV11-2 to TRBJ2-2, with 10 nucleotides matching TRBD2. Germline assignment: CDR1 SGHAT and CDR2 FQNNGV. V dropped 6 bases and J dropped 0; count of bases not matched to a gene: 7. This CDR3 comprises 17 residues. Using reference TRBV11-2 and TRBJ2-2 for the parts outside the CDR3, the full variable domain is EAGVAQSPRYKIIEKRQSVAFWCNPISGHATLYWYQQILGQGPKLLIQFQNNGVVDDSQLPKDRFSAERLKGVDSTLKIQPAKLEDSAVYLCASRALSGGSNTGELFFGEGSRLTVL.